Listed below are T cell receptor beta chains from one sample, sequenced in a study of T-cell reconstitution after alpha-beta-depleted transplantation in children. TCRdb processed the PCR reads anew with MiXCR; each CDR3 protein has one entry. The table includes approximately 130,000 distinct CDR3 sequences, 9.5% to 10% detected once. The sample here was PBMCs, mostly from graft donor cells, taken 180 days after TCRalphabeta/CD19-depleted stem cell transplant. The receptors originated from a girl in the first two years of life who had a stem cell transplant for combined immunodeficiency, so the T cells may come from the graft donor. Each CDR3 is given with its conserved first and last residue. Each record gives: V gene, D gene, J gene, clone size, CDR3 protein. The D gene is left open where the match is weak. Only some rows state a clone size, as once, few, many or a class for expanded clones.

TRBV6-6	.	TRBJ2-3	many	CASAVGVPDTQYF
TRBV7-2	.	TRBJ2-7	.	CASSPRRTLFEQYF
TRBV7-3	.	TRBJ2-1	.	CASSLRDSSYDEQFF
TRBV10-2	TRBD1	TRBJ1-5	many	CASSPLEQGSNQPQHF
TRBV20-1	.	TRBJ2-3	few	CSANTRQYRAQYF
TRBV20-1	.	TRBJ2-5	many	CGIRTIQETQYF
TRBV29-1	.	TRBJ2-7	.	CSVRGSDEQYF
TRBV29-1	.	TRBJ1-1	few	CSVEVGAEAFF
TRBV2	TRBD1	TRBJ1-4	few	CASSIRQGGSGEKLFF
TRBV7-2	TRBD2	TRBJ2-1	.	CASSFPGDGGTSGRRSYNEQFF
TRBV20-1	.	TRBJ2-1	many	CSASRESGWGEQFF
TRBV29-1	TRBD2	TRBJ2-1	few	CSVGSGGAYNEQFF
TRBV20-1	TRBD1	TRBJ1-5	many	CSAQGGQGHQHF
TRBV18	.	TRBJ2-2	.	CASSRTAGPPGELFF
TRBV5-5	.	TRBJ2-5	.	CASSLWGGRAETQYF
TRBV20-1	.	TRBJ2-1	.	CSAELTYNEQFF
TRBV11-2	.	TRBJ2-1	.	CASTGMADSSYNEQFF
TRBV20-1	.	TRBJ2-3	many	CSAHLTGPDTQYF
TRBV7-9	.	TRBJ1-3	.	CASSPWGSSGNTIYF
TRBV7-2	.	TRBJ2-7	.	CASSLVTYSSYEQYF
TRBV29-1	TRBD1	TRBJ1-5	few	CSVEVTGYSNQPQHF
TRBV20-1	.	TRBJ2-7	.	CSARVGGYEQYF
TRBV20-1	TRBD2	TRBJ2-7	many	CSARDPFSGDHEQYF
TRBV5-1	TRBD1	TRBJ2-6	few	CASSLSRDRVGANVLTF
TRBV20-1	.	TRBJ2-1	few	CSALAASNEQFF
TRBV6-1	TRBD2	TRBJ2-1	.	CASSLSGSTYNEQFF
TRBV18	TRBD1	TRBJ1-4	many	CASSPPPDRGHATNEKLFF
TRBV20-1	.	TRBJ1-2	.	CSALQFPYGYTF
TRBV5-6	.	TRBJ1-2	many	CASSRPKQGGYGYTF
TRBV20-1	.	TRBJ1-5	.	CSATEDRFLIQPQHF
TRBV7-2	.	TRBJ1-6	few	CASSSSTGLSYNSPLHF
TRBV10-3	.	TRBJ2-5	.	CAISGYAGEGETQYF
TRBV4-2	.	TRBJ2-7	few	CASSHRQGKGEQYF
TRBV19	TRBD1	TRBJ1-3	few	CASGTGAGNTIYF
TRBV4-2	TRBD1	TRBJ2-7	few	CASSRGLGGNSYEQYF
TRBV12-3/TRBV12-4	.	TRBJ2-1	few	CASSLSRGRISHNEQFF